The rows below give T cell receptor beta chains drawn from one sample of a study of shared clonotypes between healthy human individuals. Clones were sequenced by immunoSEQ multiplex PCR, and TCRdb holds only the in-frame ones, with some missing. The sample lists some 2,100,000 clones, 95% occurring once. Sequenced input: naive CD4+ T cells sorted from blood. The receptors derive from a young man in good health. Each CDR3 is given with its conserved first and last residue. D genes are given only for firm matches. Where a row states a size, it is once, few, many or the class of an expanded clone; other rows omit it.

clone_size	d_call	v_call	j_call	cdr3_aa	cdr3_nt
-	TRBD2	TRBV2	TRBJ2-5	CASSVGEGQETQYF	TGTGCCAGCAGTGTTGGGGAGGGACAAGAGACCCAGTACTTC
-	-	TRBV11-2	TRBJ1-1	CASSLVSGFGTEAFF	TGTGCCAGCAGCTTAGTTTCGGGATTTGGCACTGAAGCTTTCTTT
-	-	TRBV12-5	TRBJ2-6	CASGLSDGSKGISGANVLTF	TGTGCTAGTGGTTTGAGTGATGGGTCGAAGGGAATCTCTGGGGCCAACGTCCTGACTTTC
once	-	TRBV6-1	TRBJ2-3	CASSDSWGSTDTQYF	TGTGCCAGCAGTGATAGTTGGGGCTCCACAGATACGCAGTATTTT
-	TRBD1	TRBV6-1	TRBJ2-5	CASDRDRETQYF	TGTGCCAGCGACAGGGACCGGGAGACCCAGTACTTC
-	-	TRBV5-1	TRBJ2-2	CASSLVVGAGELFF	TGCGCCAGCAGCTTGGTGGTGGGGGCCGGGGAGCTGTTTTTT
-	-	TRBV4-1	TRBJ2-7	CASSQDGRTDSYEQYF	TGCGCCAGCAGCCAAGATGGACGGACGGACTCCTACGAGCAGTACTTC
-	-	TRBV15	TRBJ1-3	CATSRVGTTIYF	TGTGCCACCAGCAGAGTTGGGACCACCATATATTTT
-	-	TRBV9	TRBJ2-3	CASSVEAHPDTQYF	TGTGCCAGCAGCGTAGAGGCTCACCCAGATACGCAGTATTTT
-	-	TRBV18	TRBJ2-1	CASSPLPAIEQFF	TGTGCCAGCTCACCACTCCCGGCCATTGAGCAGTTCTTC
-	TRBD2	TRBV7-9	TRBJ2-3	CASSLGTSGSLYF	TGTGCCAGCAGCCTTGGGACTAGCGGGAGTCTGTATTTT
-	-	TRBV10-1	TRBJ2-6	CASSDRAGRLWGANVLTF	TGCGCCAGCAGTGACAGGGCAGGCAGGCTTTGGGGGGCCAACGTCCTGACTTTC
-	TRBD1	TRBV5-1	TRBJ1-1	CASSPGQGAQTEAFF	TGCGCCAGCAGCCCGGGACAGGGGGCCCAAACTGAAGCTTTCTTT
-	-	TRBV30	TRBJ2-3	CAWSVAGQRSTDTQYF	TGTGCCTGGAGTGTAGCTGGACAGAGGAGCACAGATACGCAGTATTTT
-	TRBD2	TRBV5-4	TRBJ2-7	CASSLGPGLAGGSSYEQYF	TGTGCCAGCAGCTTGGGCCCGGGACTAGCGGGAGGCAGCTCCTACGAGCAGTACTTC
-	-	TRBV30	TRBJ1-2	CAWSTQGTNYGYTF	TGTGCCTGGAGTACTCAGGGGACTAACTATGGCTACACCTTC
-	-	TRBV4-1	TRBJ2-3	CASSQDYGGTDTQYF	TGCGCCAGCAGCCAAGATTACGGGGGCACAGATACGCAGTATTTT
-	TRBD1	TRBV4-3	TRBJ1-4	CASSQKRGAQGAEKLFF	TGCGCCAGCAGCCAAAAACGGGGGGCCCAGGGGGCGGAAAAACTGTTTTTT
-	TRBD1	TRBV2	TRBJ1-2	CASSLGQAKGGYGYTF	TGTGCCAGCAGCCTCGGACAGGCCAAAGGAGGCTATGGCTACACCTTC
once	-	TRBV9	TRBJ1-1	CASSVVRHTEAFF	TGTGCCAGCAGCGTAGTCAGGCACACTGAAGCTTTCTTT
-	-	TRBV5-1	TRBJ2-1	CASSSTQSSYNEQFF	TGCGCCAGCAGCTCAACTCAGAGCTCCTACAATGAGCAGTTCTTC
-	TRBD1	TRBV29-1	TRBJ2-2	CSADRATGELFF	TGCAGCGCAGACAGGGCCACCGGGGAGCTGTTTTTT
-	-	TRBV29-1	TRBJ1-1	CSVVKEGNGEAFF	TGCAGCGTTGTTAAGGAGGGGAACGGTGAAGCTTTCTTT
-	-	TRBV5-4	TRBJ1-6	CASSSRQSSSYNSPLHF	TGTGCCAGCAGCTCCCGGCAATCCAGCTCCTATAATTCACCCCTCCACTTT
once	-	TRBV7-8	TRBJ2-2	CASSPSGVWGELFF	TGTGCCAGCAGCCCCTCCGGGGTCTGGGGGGAGCTGTTTTTT
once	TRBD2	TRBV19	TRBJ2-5	CASSPTSGRHQETQYF	TGTGCCAGTAGTCCGACTAGCGGGAGGCACCAAGAGACCCAGTACTTC
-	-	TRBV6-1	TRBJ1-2	CASSVGPVTGYGYTF	TGTGCCAGCAGTGTTGGACCGGTCACAGGTTATGGCTACACCTTC
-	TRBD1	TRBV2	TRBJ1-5	CASAGTGLQPQHF	TGTGCCAGCGCAGGGACAGGGTTACAGCCCCAGCATTTT
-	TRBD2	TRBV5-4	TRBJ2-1	CASSLVGGSSYNEQFF	TGTGCCAGCAGCTTGGTCGGGGGGAGCTCCTACAATGAGCAGTTCTTC
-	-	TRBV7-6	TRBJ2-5	CASSLALGKVIETQYF	TGTGCCAGCAGCTTAGCGTTAGGGAAGGTAATAGAGACCCAGTACTTC
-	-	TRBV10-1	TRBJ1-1	CASSPSSGQGNTEAFF	TGCGCCAGCAGTCCTTCGAGCGGCCAGGGGAACACTGAAGCTTTCTTT
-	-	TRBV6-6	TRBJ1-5	CASSPIRAGNQPQHF	TGTGCCAGCAGCCCCATCAGGGCAGGCAATCAGCCCCAGCATTTT
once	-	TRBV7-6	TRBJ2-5	CASSLAAETQYF	TGTGCCAGCAGCTTAGCAGCAGAGACCCAGTACTTC
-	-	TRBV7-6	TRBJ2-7	CASSLGGSGSYEQYF	TGTGCCAGCAGCTTAGGTGGGAGCGGGTCCTACGAGCAGTACTTC
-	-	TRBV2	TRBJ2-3	CASNLGRTDTQYF	TGTGCCAGCAATCTGGGCCGCACAGATACGCAGTATTTT
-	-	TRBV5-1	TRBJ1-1	CASSLESGGRSEAFF	TGCGCCAGCAGCTTAGAGAGTGGCGGACGGAGTGAAGCTTTCTTT
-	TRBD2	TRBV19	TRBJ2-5	CASSRIAGQETQYF	TGTGCCAGTAGTAGGATAGCGGGCCAAGAGACCCAGTACTTC
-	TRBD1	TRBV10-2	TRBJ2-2	CASSDRGQGGELFF	TGCGCCAGCAGTGATAGGGGGCAGGGCGGGGAGCTGTTTTTT
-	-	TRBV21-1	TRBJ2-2	CASSKMVAGGPSAGELFF	TGTGCCAGCAGCAAGATGGTAGCGGGAGGGCCGTCCGCCGGGGAGCTGTTTTTT
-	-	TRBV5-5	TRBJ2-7	CASSLKTLSLEQYF	TGTGCCAGCAGCTTAAAGACCCTGTCACTCGAGCAGTACTTC